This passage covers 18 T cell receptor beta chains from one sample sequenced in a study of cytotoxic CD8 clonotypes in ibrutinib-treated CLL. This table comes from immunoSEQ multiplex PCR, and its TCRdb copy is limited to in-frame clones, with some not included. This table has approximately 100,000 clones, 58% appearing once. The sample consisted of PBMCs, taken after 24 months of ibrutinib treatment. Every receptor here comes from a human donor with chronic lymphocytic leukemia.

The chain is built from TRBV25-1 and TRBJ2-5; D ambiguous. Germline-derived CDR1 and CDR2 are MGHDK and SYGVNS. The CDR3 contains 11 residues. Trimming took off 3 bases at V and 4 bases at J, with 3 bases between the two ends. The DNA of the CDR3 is TGTGCCAGCAGTGACCGAGAGACCCAGTACTTC. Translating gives CASSDRETQYF.

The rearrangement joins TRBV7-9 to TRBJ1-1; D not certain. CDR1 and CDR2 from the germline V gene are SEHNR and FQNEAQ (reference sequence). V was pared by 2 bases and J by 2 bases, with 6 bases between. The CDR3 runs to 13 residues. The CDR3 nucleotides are TGTGCCAGCAGCTTAAAGACAAACACTGAAGCTTTCTTT. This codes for CASSLKTNTEAFF.

CDR3 DNA: TGTGCCAGCAGTTTGTCCCTGCGAGGGGTAGACAATGAGCAGTTCTTC. As protein: CASSLSLRGVDNEQFF. The chain is built from TRBV28 and TRBJ2-1; the D gene could be TRBD1 or TRBD2 (5 bases each). The CDR3 is made up of 16 amino acids. Germline lookup yields CDR1 MDHEN and CDR2 SYDVKM. V shed 3 bases and J shed 5 bases, with 17 bases lying between them.

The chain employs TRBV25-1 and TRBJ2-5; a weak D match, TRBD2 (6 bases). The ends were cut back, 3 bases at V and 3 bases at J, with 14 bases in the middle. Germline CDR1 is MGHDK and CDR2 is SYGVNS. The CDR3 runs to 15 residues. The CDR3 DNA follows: TGTGCCAGCAGTGATCCAGGGAGGTCCAAAGAGACCCAGTACTTC. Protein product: CASSDPGRSKETQYF.

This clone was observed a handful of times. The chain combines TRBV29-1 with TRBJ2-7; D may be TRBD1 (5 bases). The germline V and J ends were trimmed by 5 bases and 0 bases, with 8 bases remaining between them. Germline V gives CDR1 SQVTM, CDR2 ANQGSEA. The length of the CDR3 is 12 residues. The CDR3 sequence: CSVCDSSYEQYF. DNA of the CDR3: TGCAGCGTTTGTGACAGCTCCTACGAGCAGTACTTC.

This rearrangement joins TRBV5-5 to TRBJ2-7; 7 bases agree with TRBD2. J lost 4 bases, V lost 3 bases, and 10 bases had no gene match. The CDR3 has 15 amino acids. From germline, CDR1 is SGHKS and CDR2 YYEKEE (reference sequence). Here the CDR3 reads CASSSPREGLYEQYF. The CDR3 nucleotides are TGTGCCAGCAGCTCTCCCAGGGAGGGCCTATACGAGCAGTACTTC.

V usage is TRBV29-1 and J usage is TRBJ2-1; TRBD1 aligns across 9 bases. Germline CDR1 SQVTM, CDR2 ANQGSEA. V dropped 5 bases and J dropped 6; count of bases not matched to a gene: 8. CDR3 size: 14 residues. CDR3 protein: CSVLRDRGSNEQFF. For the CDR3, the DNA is TGCAGCGTTCTAAGAGACAGGGGGTCCAATGAGCAGTTCTTC.

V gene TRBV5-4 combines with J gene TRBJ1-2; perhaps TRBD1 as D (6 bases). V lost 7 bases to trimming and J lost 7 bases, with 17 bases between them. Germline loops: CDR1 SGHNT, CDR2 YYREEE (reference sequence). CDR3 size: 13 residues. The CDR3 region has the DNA TGTGCCAGCGGCCTGCAGGGGAATGTTGGCTACACCTTC. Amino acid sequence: CASGLQGNVGYTF. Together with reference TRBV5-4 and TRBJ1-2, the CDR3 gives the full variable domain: ETGVTQSPTHLIKTRGQQVTLRCSSQSGHNTVSWYQQALGQGPQFIFQYYREEENGRGNFPPRFSGLQFPNYSSELNVNALELDDSALYLCASGLQGNVGYTFGSGTRLTVV.

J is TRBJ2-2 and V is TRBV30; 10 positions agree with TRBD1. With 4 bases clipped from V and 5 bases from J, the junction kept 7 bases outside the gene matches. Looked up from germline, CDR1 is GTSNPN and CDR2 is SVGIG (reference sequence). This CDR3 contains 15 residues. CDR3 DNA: TGTGCCTGGATCTCGGGACAGGGGAGGACCGGGGAGCTGTTTTTT. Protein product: CAWISGQGRTGELFF.

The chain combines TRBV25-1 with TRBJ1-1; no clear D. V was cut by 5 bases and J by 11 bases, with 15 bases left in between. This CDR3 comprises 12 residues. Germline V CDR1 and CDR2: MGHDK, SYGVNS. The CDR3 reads CASSTSTFRAFF. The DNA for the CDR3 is TGTGCCAGCAGTACTTCTACCTTTAGGGCTTTCTTT.

The CDR3 reads CASSLQVGLARYEQFF. The CDR3 nucleotides are TGTGCCAGCAGCCTCCAGGTAGGACTAGCGAGATATGAGCAGTTCTTC. This chain links TRBV7-3 with TRBJ2-1; 9 bases map to TRBD2. This CDR3 is built from 16 residues. The trim removed 5 bases at V and 8 bases at J, leaving 13 bases unmatched. The germline CDR1 and CDR2 sequences are SGHTA and FQGTGA.

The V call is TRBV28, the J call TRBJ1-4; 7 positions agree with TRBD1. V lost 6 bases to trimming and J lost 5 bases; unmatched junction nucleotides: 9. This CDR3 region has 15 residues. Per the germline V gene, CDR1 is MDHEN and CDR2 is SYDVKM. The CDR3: CASSPHRQGNEKLFF. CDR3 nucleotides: TGTGCCAGCAGCCCTCATAGACAGGGCAATGAAAAACTGTTTTTT.

CDR3 sequence reads: CASSPNWGGTDTQYF. The CDR3, as DNA: TGTGCCAGCTCACCCAATTGGGGGGGCACAGATACGCAGTATTTT. The chain is built from TRBV18 and TRBJ2-3, with D perhaps matching TRBD2 (6 bases). CDR1 KGHSH and CDR2 LQKENI come from the germline V gene. The CDR3 totals 15 residues. Trimming took 3 bases from V and 1 from J, leaving 11 bases between them.

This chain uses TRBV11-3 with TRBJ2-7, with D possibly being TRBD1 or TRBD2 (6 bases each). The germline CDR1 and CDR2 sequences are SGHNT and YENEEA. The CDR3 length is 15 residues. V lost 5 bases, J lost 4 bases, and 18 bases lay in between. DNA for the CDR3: TGTGCCAGCAGCCCGGGGGCGGTATCTAGATACGAGCAGTACTTC. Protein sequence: CASSPGAVSRYEQYF.

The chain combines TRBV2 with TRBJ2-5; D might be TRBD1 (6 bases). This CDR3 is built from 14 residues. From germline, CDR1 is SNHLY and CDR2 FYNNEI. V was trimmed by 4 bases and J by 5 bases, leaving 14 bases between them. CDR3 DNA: TGTGCCAGCAGTGGTCAAGGGGGTCTTGAGACCCAGTACTTC. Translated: CASSGQGGLETQYF.

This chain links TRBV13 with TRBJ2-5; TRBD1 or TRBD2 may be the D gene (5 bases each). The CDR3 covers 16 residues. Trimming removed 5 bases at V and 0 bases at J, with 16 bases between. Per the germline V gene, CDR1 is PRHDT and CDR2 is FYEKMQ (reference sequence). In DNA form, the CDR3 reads TGTGCCAGCAGCACTGGGGACGTGATGTACCAAGAGACCCAGTACTTC. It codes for CASSTGDVMYQETQYF.

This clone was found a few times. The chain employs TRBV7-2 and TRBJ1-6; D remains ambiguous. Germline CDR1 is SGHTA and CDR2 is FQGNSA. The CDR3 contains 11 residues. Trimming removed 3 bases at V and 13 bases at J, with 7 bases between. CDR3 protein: CASSFGFPLHF. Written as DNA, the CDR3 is TGTGCCAGCAGCTTCGGGTTTCCCCTCCACTTT.

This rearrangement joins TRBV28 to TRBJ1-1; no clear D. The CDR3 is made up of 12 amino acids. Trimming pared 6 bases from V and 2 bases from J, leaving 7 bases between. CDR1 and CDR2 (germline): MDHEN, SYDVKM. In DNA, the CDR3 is TGTGCCAGCAGCTACATAAACACTGAAGCTTTCTTT. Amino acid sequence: CASSYINTEAFF.